This TCR beta chain is drawn from a study of CD8 T cells in ankylosing spondylitis. The CDR3 runs to 11 residues. V shed 3 bases and J shed 6 bases, with 6 bases lying between them. CDR1 DFQATT and CDR2 SNEGSKA come from the germline V gene (reference sequence). A quantitative 5'-RACE method, one with molecular barcodes, was used to make TCR beta libraries. TCRdb reanalysed the 5' RACE reads using MiXCR and keeps one entry per CDR3 protein. The repertoire has approximately 200,000 distinct CDR3 sequences, roughly 13% of them found once; the top ten carry approximately 15%. A word on this clonotype: Its target is unknown.

Notes on the study in general: Matched synovial fluid from ankylosing spondylitis patients was reported to be enriched for disease-linked clones. Peripheral blood samples showed relatively rare disease-linked clones, and these clones were CD8+. Typical of ankylosing spondylitis blood, it appeared, was a TCR beta motif of several highly homologous variants.

The specimen sequenced was blood, either unsorted or a sorted T cell fraction (not recorded which). The sequence came from a male donor with ankylosing spondylitis or in good health (not recorded which). The chain links TRBV20-1 to TRBJ2-1; D ambiguous. The CDR3 DNA reads TGCAGTGCTAGTCCAGGCAATGAGCAGTTCTTC. Protein product: CSASPGNEQFF.